This TCR beta chain is from a study of cytomegalovirus exposure and HLA in healthy donors. PCR primers comprised 60 Vbeta and 13 Jbeta primers. TCRdb's copy holds only in-frame clones and misses some; the assay was immunoSEQ multiplex PCR. This table has approximately 170,000 clones, around 80% appearing once. Between the trimmed V and J ends, which lost 5 bases and 4 bases, there was a span of 14 bases. In germline, CDR1 is SGHRS, CDR2 YFSETQ. There are 14 residues in the CDR3. The origin of this receptor is a woman in her 30s in good health and CMV-seropositive. V is TRBV5-1 and J is TRBJ2-3, with D possibly matching TRBD2 (6 bases). Sequenced: PBMCs. CDR3 coding DNA: TGCGCCAGCAGTTTAGCGGACCGTGCAGATACGCAGTATTTT. As protein: CASSLADRADTQYF.